Listed here are 23 T cell receptor beta chains from one sample, sequenced in a study of blood T cell repertoires in COVID-19. Sequencing was performed with immunoSEQ multiplex PCR; in TCRdb, only in-frame clones are kept and a portion is missing. Here the sample spans a few hundred thousand clones, about 81% being singletons. Sequencing was done on a sample of peripheral blood. These receptors originate from a woman older than 75 with COVID-19, enrolled during active disease.

Here the CDR3 reads CASSLGSVSGNTIYF. CDR3 DNA sequence: TGCGCCAGCAGCCTAGGGAGCGTCTCTGGAAACACCATATATTTT. This sequence joins TRBV5-1 and TRBJ1-3; no clear D. V dropped 4 bases and J dropped 0 bases, with 11 bases sitting between them. The CDR3 is 15 amino acids. Germline CDR1 and CDR2: SGHRS and YFSETQ.

The J gene is TRBJ1-6, the V gene TRBV6-5, with D unclear. CDR1 and CDR2 from the germline V gene are MNHEY and SVGAGI. V was clipped by 3 bases and J by 4 bases, with 7 bases between them. The CDR3 consists of 14 residues. CDR3 amino acids: CASSYAVYNSPLHF. The CDR3 DNA follows: TGTGCCAGCAGTTATGCGGTTTATAATTCACCCCTCCACTTT.

The chain is built from TRBV4-1 and TRBJ2-6; TRBD1 is a possible D gene (6 bases). The CDR3 sequence is 15 residues long. Germline V CDR1 and CDR2: MGHRA, YSYEKL. Trimming removed 1 base from V and 7 bases from J, with 11 bases in between. CDR3 loop: CASSQAGVRANVLTF. The CDR3 DNA is TGCGCCAGCAGCCAAGCAGGGGTGAGAGCCAACGTCCTGACTTTC.

The CDR3 protein is CASGRDEQYF. The CDR3 DNA reads TGTGCCAGCGGCAGGGACGAGCAGTACTTC. The gene calls are TRBV5-4 and TRBJ2-7; D is possibly TRBD1 (5 bases). Germline V gives CDR1 SGHNT, CDR2 YYREEE (reference sequence). V lost 7 bases to trimming and J lost 5 bases, with 7 bases between them. The CDR3 has 10 residues.

The chain is built from TRBV6-5 and TRBJ1-3, with 7 bases identical to TRBD1. Germline CDR1 reads MNHEY; CDR2 reads SVGAGI. The V and J ends lost 3 bases and 4 bases, in that order; junction bases with no gene match: 6. The CDR3 is 15 residues long. This CDR3 reads CASSYKGARGNTIYF. In nucleotides, the CDR3 is TGTGCCAGCAGTTATAAGGGGGCGAGGGGAAACACCATATATTTT.

V gene TRBV5-5 combines with J gene TRBJ1-1; TRBD1 matches at 9 bases. Germline V gene lookup returns CDR1 SGHKS and CDR2 YYEKEE (reference sequence). With V trimmed by 4 bases and J by 4 bases, 14 bases remained unmatched. The CDR3 length is 17 residues. The CDR3 DNA reads TGTGCCAGCAGCACCAAAGGCTCGGACAGGGGCCTCACTGAAGCTTTCTTT. Translated: CASSTKGSDRGLTEAFF.

To note about this clone: Different DNA sequences within this sample yield the same CDR3. V usage is TRBV19 and J usage is TRBJ1-5; D unresolved. CDR1 LNHDA and CDR2 SQIVND come from the germline V gene (reference sequence). This CDR3 contains 14 residues. V lost 7 bases to trimming and J lost 0 bases, with 10 bases between them. The chain's CDR3 is CASTRTGSNQPQHF. Here the CDR3 DNA reads TGTGCCAGTACTCGAACCGGTAGCAATCAGCCCCAGCATTTT.

This chain uses TRBV18 with TRBJ2-7, with D tentatively TRBD1 (6 bases). V shed 5 bases and J shed 3 bases, with 20 bases lying between them. Germline values: CDR1 KGHSH, CDR2 LQKENI. The CDR3 runs 16 residues. The CDR3 coding sequence is TGTGCCAGCTCAAATAAGATTACAGGGCTGAGCTACGAGCAGTACTTC. This gives the protein CASSNKITGLSYEQYF.

This clone has a handful of counts. Here the CDR3 reads CASSSGQGEPNTGELFF. CDR3 coding DNA: TGTGCCAGCAGCTCCGGACAGGGGGAGCCGAACACCGGGGAGCTGTTTTTT. The gene calls are TRBV11-3 and TRBJ2-2; TRBD1 matches at 10 bases. The V and J ends lost 4 bases and 0 bases, in that order; junction bases with no gene match: 5. The CDR3 covers 17 residues. CDR1 is SGHNT, CDR2 YENEEA, per germline. Variable domain in full (rest from reference TRBV11-3 and TRBJ2-2): EAGVVQSPRYKIIEKKQPVAFWCNPISGHNTLYWYLQNLGQGPELLIRYENEEAVDDSQLPKDRFSAERLKGVDSTLKIQPAELGDSAVYLCASSSGQGEPNTGELFFGEGSRLTVL.

This rearrangement joins TRBV2 to TRBJ1-3; 8 nucleotides align to TRBD1. V dropped 5 bases and J dropped 8; count of bases not matched to a gene: 5. Germline V lookup: CDR1 SNHLY, CDR2 FYNNEI. There are 13 residues in the CDR3. The CDR3 nucleotides read TGTGCCAGCAGTCCCGGACAGGGCTACACCATATATTTT. This codes for CASSPGQGYTIYF.

A note on this clone: This specimen includes other DNA sequences encoding the same CDR3. The genes are TRBV7-3 and TRBJ2-3, with D tentatively TRBD2 (6 bases). The CDR3 is 14 amino acids. The germline CDR1 and CDR2 sequences are SGHTA and FQGTGA. The ends were cut back, 3 bases at V and 6 bases at J, with 13 bases in the middle. CDR3 coding DNA: TGTGCCAGCAGCTTGCGGGGTACCACGGATACGCAGTATTTT. Translating gives CASSLRGTTDTQYF. The variable domain in full, completed from reference TRBV7-3 and TRBJ2-3, reads GAGVSQTPSNKVTEKGKYVELRCDPISGHTALYWYRQSLGQGPEFLIYFQGTGAADDSGLPNDRFFAVRPEGSVSTLKIQRTERGDSAVYLCASSLRGTTDTQYFGPGTRLTVL.

The CDR3 protein is CASSLGTEKETQYF. CDR3 sequence (DNA): TGCGCCAGCAGCTTGGGGACTGAGAAAGAGACCCAGTACTTC. The genes are TRBV5-1 and TRBJ2-5; D is possibly TRBD2 (5 bases). V was clipped by 0 bases and J by 3 bases, with 9 bases between them. The CDR3 runs 14 residues. Per germline, CDR1 SGHRS and CDR2 YFSETQ.

The genes are TRBV9 and TRBJ2-5; a possible D gene is TRBD2 (5 bases). The germline V gene encodes CDR1 SGDLS and CDR2 YYNGEE. Trimming cost V 3 bases and J 5 bases, with 14 bases left between them. This CDR3 is built from 14 residues. The CDR3 sequence is CASSASTRIETQYF. DNA for the CDR3: TGTGCCAGCAGCGCATCTACTAGGATCGAGACCCAGTACTTC.

The CDR3 bases are TGTGCCAGCAGTCTAGCGGGAGGAAGGCACAATGAGCAGTTCTTC. Protein: CASSLAGGRHNEQFF. The chain couples TRBV5-4 to TRBJ2-1; TRBD2 matches at 11 bases. Germline lookup yields CDR1 SGHNT and CDR2 YYREEE (reference sequence). This CDR3 is 15 amino acids long. The junction had 6 bases not matched to a gene; V was cut back by 5 bases and J by 5 bases.

This clone was detected only once. The gene calls are TRBV5-1 and TRBJ2-1; a possible D gene is TRBD1 (5 bases). Trimming shortened V by 2 bases and J by 4 bases, and 7 bases separated the two germline ends. Germline assignment: CDR1 SGHRS and CDR2 YFSETQ. This CDR3 region has 13 residues. CDR3 protein: CASSLGAYNEQFF. CDR3 coding DNA: TGCGCCAGCAGCTTAGGGGCTTACAATGAGCAGTTCTTC.

V and J are TRBV5-1 and TRBJ2-7; 9 bases are a match to TRBD2. Looked up from germline, CDR1 is SGHRS and CDR2 is YFSETQ. Trimming removed 0 bases from V and 2 bases from J; junction bases left unmatched: 3. The CDR3 length is 15 residues. CDR3 loop: CASSLAGGGAYEQYF. CDR3 in DNA: TGCGCCAGCAGCTTGGCCGGCGGGGGGGCCTACGAGCAGTACTTC.

This sequence joins TRBV7-6 and TRBJ2-3; D might be TRBD2 (6 bases). The germline V and J ends were trimmed by 3 bases and 2 bases, with 12 bases remaining between them. Germline V CDR1 and CDR2: SGHVS, FNYEAQ. The CDR3 contains 15 residues. The CDR3 sequence: CASSFAGTVTDTQYF. Here the CDR3 DNA reads TGTGCCAGCAGCTTTGCGGGGACTGTCACAGATACGCAGTATTTT.

This chain joins TRBV5-5 and TRBJ1-3; D remains ambiguous. V was cut by 0 bases and J by 7 bases, with 11 bases left in between. Germline CDR1 SGHKS, CDR2 YYEKEE (reference sequence). The CDR3 spans 14 residues. This CDR3 is CASSLGGVGNTIYF. CDR3 DNA: TGTGCCAGCAGCTTGGGGGGAGTAGGGAACACCATATATTTT.

V usage is TRBV7-8 and J usage is TRBJ2-7; D might be TRBD2 (6 bases). CDR1 and CDR2 (germline): SGHVS, FQNEAQ. CDR3 length: 14 amino acids. V was clipped by 3 bases and J by 2 bases, with 11 bases between them. CDR3 amino acids: CASSFGGDTYEQYF. The CDR3 DNA is TGTGCCAGCAGCTTTGGCGGGGATACCTACGAGCAGTACTTC. Drawing the rest from reference TRBV7-8 and TRBJ2-7, the complete variable domain is GAGVSQSPRYKVAKRGQDVALRCDPISGHVSLFWYQQALGQGPEFLTYFQNEAQLDKSGLPSDRFFAERPEGSVSTLKIQRTQQEDSAVYLCASSFGGDTYEQYFGPGTRLTVT.

The rearrangement joins TRBV2 to TRBJ1-1; D uncertain. V was cut by 8 bases and J by 1 base, with 11 bases left in between. Looked up from germline, CDR1 is SNHLY and CDR2 is FYNNEI. The length of the CDR3 is 13 residues. This chain's CDR3 is CASRGEANTEAFF. CDR3 coding DNA: TGTGCCAGCCGGGGAGAAGCGAACACTGAAGCTTTCTTT.

This clone was counted a few times. The V call is TRBV18, the J call TRBJ2-7; 10 bases align to TRBD1. The V gene end was trimmed by 4 bases and the J gene end by 6 bases; junction bases not matched to a gene: 0. There are 12 residues in the CDR3. Germline-derived CDR1 and CDR2 are KGHSH and LQKENI. The DNA of the CDR3 is TGTGCCAGCTCACGGGACAGGGGCGAGCAGTACTTC. Its protein is CASSRDRGEQYF.

This clone was seen just once. V is TRBV5-1 and J is TRBJ2-3; the match to TRBD2 covers 12 bases. This CDR3 contains 17 residues. Germline CDR1 is SGHRS and CDR2 is YFSETQ. V lost 4 bases, J lost 1 base, and 7 bases stayed unmatched. CDR3 coding DNA: TGCGCCAGCAGCCCCGGGACTAGCGGGTCCCGCACAGATACGCAGTATTTT. It translates to CASSPGTSGSRTDTQYF.

The rearrangement uses TRBV3-1 (or the pseudogene TRBV3-2) and TRBJ2-7; maybe TRBD2 (6 bases). Trimming stripped 4 bases from V and 6 bases from J, with 19 bases between. Germline V CDR1 and CDR2: LGHDT, YNNKEL (reference sequence). CDR3 length: 15 amino acids. CDR3 amino acids: CASSPTGRGRSEQYF. As DNA, the CDR3 is TGTGCCAGCAGCCCAACCGGGCGGGGTCGGTCCGAGCAGTACTTC.